A single T cell receptor (beta chain) is shown here with its context. As yet, its antigen is unknown. The data were produced by immunoSEQ multiplex PCR, yet TCRdb's version contains in-frame clones alone and is incomplete. Of approximately 50,000 clones listed, around 83% were seen once; the top ten hold 29%. The source of the sample is a study of lymphopenia after photon versus proton radiotherapy. Study-wide points: Only patients who died were analyzed for survival; proton advantage is unproven. Post-nadir diversity loss with photons came from oligoclonal expansion, particularly CD8+ Temra cells. In patients who died, overall survival fell as post-nadir TCR diversity dropped more. Photon-treated patients lost naive T cells and TCR diversity; proton-treated stayed stable.

Germline assignment: CDR1 MDHEN and CDR2 SYDVKM. The V segment lost 5 bases and the J segment 7 bases; nucleotides outside the gene matches: 19. CDR3 length: 17 amino acids. V is TRBV28 and J is TRBJ1-2; 7 bases fit TRBD1. The source was peripheral blood, collected from a patient treated with photon-based radiotherapy. The sequence was obtained from a man aged 50 to 59 with gastric cancer. This CDR3 is CASSPVKGAKVEFGYTF. CDR3 in DNA: TGTGCCAGCAGTCCCGTGAAGGGGGCGAAGGTTGAGTTTGGCTACACCTTC.